This T cell receptor (beta chain) was found in a study of blood T cell repertoires in COVID-19. Study at large: The United States, Italy and Spain provided the acute and convalescent COVID-19 samples. T cells, B-cell-depleted T cells, or PBMCs supplied cDNA or gDNA.

Germline V lookup: CDR1 SGHTA, CDR2 FQGNSA. J was trimmed by 9 bases and V by 5 bases; bases with no gene match: 13. CDR3 length equals 16 residues. Original processing notes: For nucleated cells, counts were estimated from reference gene primer amplification. The protocol was immunoSEQ multiplex PCR, while the TCRdb copy is restricted to in-frame clones and leaves out a portion. V and J calls and clone size are those listed in that table; D and trimming were worked out from the DNA. The sample lists approximately 250,000 clones, roughly nine tenths occurring once. This chain joins TRBV7-2 and TRBJ2-3; TRBD1 agrees at 11 bases. This receptor was obtained from an older woman who had recovered from COVID-19. Sequencing was carried out using peripheral blood. The CDR3 protein is CASSPRDRGTPGTQYF. In DNA, the CDR3 is TGTGCCAGCAGCCCCCGGGACAGGGGGACCCCAGGAACGCAGTATTTT.